The rows below give T cell receptor beta chains drawn from one sample of a study of shared clonotypes between healthy human individuals. Sequencing used immunoSEQ multiplex PCR; TCRdb keeps in-frame clones, though not all of them. The data contain a few hundred thousand clones, around 86% of them seen just once; the ten biggest clones take up under 20%. Source material: memory CD8+ T cells sorted from blood. All receptors derive from a man between 18 and 35 years old in good health. CDR3s include the opening cysteine and the closing phenylalanine or tryptophan. The D gene is left open where the match is weak.

j_call: TRBJ1-2
d_call: -
v_call: TRBV19
cdr3_aa: CASSIGLEGPTNYGYTF

j_call: TRBJ2-7
d_call: -
v_call: TRBV5-1
cdr3_aa: CASSRDGKSYEQYF

j_call: TRBJ2-7
d_call: TRBD1
v_call: TRBV6-5
cdr3_aa: CASSRDRDNEQYF

j_call: TRBJ1-6
d_call: TRBD1
v_call: TRBV7-8
cdr3_aa: CASSSDRGVAPLHF

j_call: TRBJ1-2
d_call: TRBD1
v_call: TRBV10-3
cdr3_aa: CAISQDRAGGGYTF

j_call: TRBJ2-1
d_call: -
v_call: TRBV7-9
cdr3_aa: CASSQQAGTFYNEQFF

j_call: TRBJ2-7
d_call: TRBD1
v_call: TRBV27
cdr3_aa: CASSLSTGTGVYEQYF

j_call: TRBJ1-2
d_call: -
v_call: TRBV9
cdr3_aa: CASSVDLSNYGYTF

j_call: TRBJ2-1
d_call: -
v_call: TRBV2
cdr3_aa: CARGERDYNEQFF

j_call: TRBJ2-1
d_call: -
v_call: TRBV4-3
cdr3_aa: CASSQVPASSYNEQFF

j_call: TRBJ1-5
d_call: -
v_call: TRBV27
cdr3_aa: CASSLLAGNQPQHF

j_call: TRBJ2-5
d_call: -
v_call: TRBV13
cdr3_aa: CASSSEPQETQYF

j_call: TRBJ2-1
d_call: -
v_call: TRBV7-2
cdr3_aa: CASSLSLLRNEQFF

j_call: TRBJ2-3
d_call: TRBD1
v_call: TRBV4-3
cdr3_aa: CASSHGQGTDTQYF

j_call: TRBJ1-1
d_call: -
v_call: TRBV6-4
cdr3_aa: CASREQEHTEAFF

j_call: TRBJ1-2
d_call: TRBD1
v_call: TRBV7-3
cdr3_aa: CASSPGQGNYGYTF

j_call: TRBJ1-1
d_call: -
v_call: TRBV6-5
cdr3_aa: CASSPTGNTEAFF

j_call: TRBJ1-5
d_call: TRBD1
v_call: TRBV28
cdr3_aa: CASSFWQGEGSNQPQHF

j_call: TRBJ2-1
d_call: -
v_call: TRBV5-4
cdr3_aa: CAFEEGNNEQFF

j_call: TRBJ1-1
d_call: -
v_call: TRBV2
cdr3_aa: CATLGSTVQMNTEAFF

j_call: TRBJ1-4
d_call: TRBD1
v_call: TRBV5-6
cdr3_aa: CASSSDTGVNEKLFF

j_call: TRBJ2-3
d_call: -
v_call: TRBV28
cdr3_aa: CASSLTDTQYF

j_call: TRBJ1-5
d_call: -
v_call: TRBV7-9
cdr3_aa: CASSDSSGAAQPQHF

j_call: TRBJ2-3
d_call: -
v_call: TRBV6-6
cdr3_aa: CASSSPSLDTQYF

j_call: TRBJ1-5
d_call: -
v_call: TRBV5-6
cdr3_aa: CASSLGQNSNQPQHF

j_call: TRBJ1-4
d_call: -
v_call: TRBV4-1
cdr3_aa: CASSQLGFSEKLFF

j_call: TRBJ2-1
d_call: -
v_call: TRBV5-4
cdr3_aa: CASSLAVGLDEQFF

j_call: TRBJ2-7
d_call: -
v_call: TRBV27
cdr3_aa: CASSFPGSYEQYF

j_call: TRBJ1-1
d_call: -
v_call: TRBV7-9
cdr3_aa: CASSSTRELNTEAFF

j_call: TRBJ2-1
d_call: -
v_call: TRBV6-5
cdr3_aa: CASMGGSYNEQFF

j_call: TRBJ2-7
d_call: -
v_call: TRBV28
cdr3_aa: CASSPTSPYGYEQYF

j_call: TRBJ1-6
d_call: -
v_call: TRBV6-1
cdr3_aa: CASSEYVTGTGSPLHF

j_call: TRBJ1-2
d_call: TRBD1
v_call: TRBV7-2
cdr3_aa: CASSLTGGNYGYTF

j_call: TRBJ1-2
d_call: -
v_call: TRBV9
cdr3_aa: CASSVAVANYGYTF

j_call: TRBJ2-5
d_call: -
v_call: TRBV28
cdr3_aa: CASSPRTLVETQYF

j_call: TRBJ1-1
d_call: TRBD1
v_call: TRBV5-1
cdr3_aa: CASSSDRGLYTEAFF

j_call: TRBJ2-7
d_call: -
v_call: TRBV28
cdr3_aa: CASSPLFGSYEQYF

j_call: TRBJ1-2
d_call: -
v_call: TRBV6-1
cdr3_aa: CASSEARTGNYGYTF

j_call: TRBJ2-6
d_call: TRBD2
v_call: TRBV19
cdr3_aa: CASSIKLAEPGANVLTF

j_call: TRBJ1-1
d_call: -
v_call: TRBV6-1
cdr3_aa: CASSEGWGNTEAFF

j_call: TRBJ2-6
d_call: -
v_call: TRBV6-6
cdr3_aa: CASSYIVGANVLTF

j_call: TRBJ1-2
d_call: -
v_call: TRBV10-3
cdr3_aa: CAISEASGASHGYTF

j_call: TRBJ2-7
d_call: -
v_call: TRBV28
cdr3_aa: CASSFLGDNSYEQYF

j_call: TRBJ2-5
d_call: -
v_call: TRBV10-2
cdr3_aa: CASSESRLGYQETQYF

j_call: TRBJ1-5
d_call: -
v_call: TRBV28
cdr3_aa: CASSWAGMDQPQHF

j_call: TRBJ2-5
d_call: -
v_call: TRBV5-6
cdr3_aa: CASSWAWEETQYF

j_call: TRBJ2-1
d_call: TRBD2
v_call: TRBV13
cdr3_aa: CASSGAGLAGAYNEQFF

j_call: TRBJ2-2
d_call: -
v_call: TRBV5-1
cdr3_aa: CASSLNTGELFF

j_call: TRBJ1-2
d_call: TRBD1
v_call: TRBV13
cdr3_aa: CASSEGTGGDYGYTF

j_call: TRBJ2-1
d_call: -
v_call: TRBV13
cdr3_aa: CASSLVYGGYSYNEQFF

j_call: TRBJ1-1
d_call: -
v_call: TRBV29-1
cdr3_aa: CRGDSPEAFF

j_call: TRBJ2-1
d_call: TRBD2
v_call: TRBV25-1
cdr3_aa: CASSAGTSGNEQFF

j_call: TRBJ2-7
d_call: TRBD2
v_call: TRBV6-1
cdr3_aa: CASSEKGLAGVREQYF

j_call: TRBJ2-1
d_call: -
v_call: TRBV7-9
cdr3_aa: CASSFQSGEQFF

j_call: TRBJ1-2
d_call: -
v_call: TRBV25-1
cdr3_aa: CASSEWGENYGYTF